These 11 T cell receptor beta chains share one sample of origin, sequenced in a study of blood T cell repertoires in COVID-19. Libraries were prepared by immunoSEQ multiplex PCR; TCRdb keeps only in-frame clonotypes and omits some of them. The repertoire includes approximately 75,000 clones, 75% to 95% of them detected once, and 6.9% sits in the top ten. The sample comprised peripheral blood. These receptor sequences come from a human donor in a cohort sampled during active COVID-19.

The chain joins TRBV28 to TRBJ1-4, with D hard to call. V lost 6 bases, J lost 7 bases, and 24 bases lay in between. Germline values: CDR1 MDHEN, CDR2 SYDVKM. This CDR3 has 17 residues. For the CDR3, the DNA is TGTGCCAGCAGATCGATCCCCCAAACAGCCTTAGGTGAAAAACTGTTTTTT. It codes for CASRSIPQTALGEKLFF.

The chain employs TRBV19 and TRBJ1-2; 7 positions match TRBD1. The J segment lost 3 bases and the V segment lost 4 bases, leaving 20 bases of the junction unmatched. Germline assignment: CDR1 LNHDA and CDR2 SQIVND (reference sequence). This CDR3 spans 19 amino acids. DNA of the CDR3: TGTGCCAGTAGTAAGGGGATACAGGACAGGATGGGCGACTACTATGGCTACACCTTC. Translation: CASSKGIQDRMGDYYGYTF.

This chain connects TRBV7-9 to TRBJ1-3, with TRBD1 matching over 9 bases. Germline CDR1 SEHNR, CDR2 FQNEAQ (reference sequence). CDR3 length: 17 residues. V shed 5 bases, J shed 6 bases, and the junction held 14 bases outside the gene matches. The CDR3 sequence: CASSSPPGQGIINTIYF. CDR3 coding DNA: TGTGCCAGCAGCAGCCCCCCAGGACAGGGGATAATAAACACCATATATTTT.

This clone has a single count. As DNA, the CDR3 is TGTGCCAGCAGCAGGACTAGCGGAAAAGAGACCCAGTACTTC. Its protein is CASSRTSGKETQYF. The chain combines TRBV2 with TRBJ2-5; 10 nucleotides line up with TRBD2. Trimming took 6 bases from V and 3 from J; bases not matched to a gene: 4. Germline V gene data show CDR1 as SNHLY and CDR2 as FYNNEI. The CDR3 length is 14 residues.

The V gene is TRBV20-1, the J gene TRBJ2-7; 8 positions agree with TRBD2. Trimming cost V 3 bases and J 7 bases; bases outside gene matches: 11. This CDR3 is built from 14 residues. Germline V gene lookup returns CDR1 DFQATT and CDR2 SNEGSKA (reference sequence). The CDR3, as DNA: TGCAGTGCTAGTCTTCAATCGGGGGGGGGTGAGCAGTACTTC. Translated: CSASLQSGGGEQYF.

This sequence joins TRBV7-9 and TRBJ2-1; 8 positions match TRBD2. V dropped 5 bases and J dropped 2; count of bases not matched to a gene: 5. Germline CDR1 reads SEHNR; CDR2 reads FQNEAQ (reference sequence). The CDR3 contains 15 residues. The CDR3 sequence: CASSLGGVPYNEQFF. CDR3 sequence (DNA): TGTGCCAGCAGCCTCGGGGGGGTACCCTACAATGAGCAGTTCTTC.

The CDR3, as DNA: TGCGCCAGCAGCTTGGTGGGACAGGGGAATTCACCCCTCCACTTT. Its protein is CASSLVGQGNSPLHF. The chain couples TRBV5-1 to TRBJ1-6; 10 nucleotides line up with TRBD1. Germline CDR1 and CDR2: SGHRS and YFSETQ. There are 15 residues in the CDR3. J gave up 7 bases and V 0 bases, and 1 base lay outside the gene matches. Looking up the rest from reference TRBV5-1 and TRBJ1-6 gives the full variable domain: KAGVTQTPRYLIKTRGQQVTLSCSPISGHRSVSWYQQTPGQGLQFLFEYFSETQRNKGNFPGRFSGRQFSNSRSEMNVSTLELGDSALYLCASSLVGQGNSPLHFGNGTRLTVT.

The chain employs TRBV18 and TRBJ1-5; TRBD1 matches at 12 bases. The CDR3 contains 15 residues. The J segment lost 6 bases and the V segment lost 3 bases, leaving 3 bases of the junction unmatched. The germline V gene encodes CDR1 KGHSH and CDR2 LQKENI. The CDR3 DNA reads as TGTGCCAGCTCACCCGGGACAGGGGGCGTTCAGCCCCAGCATTTT. Its translation: CASSPGTGGVQPQHF.

The V and J genes are TRBV7-2 and TRBJ2-3; 10 nucleotides match TRBD2. Germline V gene sequence: CDR1 SGHTA, CDR2 FQGNSA. The CDR3 spans 15 residues. Losses at the gene ends were 5 bases for V and 5 bases for J; bases not matched to a gene: 7. CDR3 sequence: CASSQQRGGQDTQYF. The CDR3, as DNA: TGTGCCAGCAGCCAGCAGCGGGGGGGCCAAGATACGCAGTATTTT. The full variable domain, rest sourced from reference TRBV7-2 and TRBJ2-3, is GAGVSQSPSNKVTEKGKDVELRCDPISGHTALYWYRQSLGQGLEFLIYFQGNSAPDKSGLPSDRFSAERTGGSVSTLTIQRTQQEDSAVYLCASSQQRGGQDTQYFGPGTRLTVL.

This clone was observed a few times. This chain connects TRBV27 to TRBJ2-4; D unresolved. CDR3 length equals 13 residues. Germline loops: CDR1 MNHEY, CDR2 SMNVEV (reference sequence). V was cut by 3 bases and J by 5 bases, with 8 bases left in between. CDR3 residues: CASSLSVQNIQYF. The CDR3 region has the DNA TGTGCCAGCAGTTTGTCGGTGCAAAACATTCAGTACTTC.

This clone was detected only a few times. The genes are TRBV9 and TRBJ1-5; TRBD1 is a possible D gene (6 bases). Germline V gene sequence: CDR1 SGDLS, CDR2 YYNGEE. This CDR3 comprises 15 residues. Deletions cut 4 bases from V and 1 base from J, with 12 bases between. CDR3 loop: CASSPQGGSNQPQHF. CDR3 nucleotides: TGTGCCAGCAGCCCACAGGGCGGGAGCAATCAGCCCCAGCATTTT.